This T cell receptor (beta chain) was documented in a study of T cell repertoires in cytomegalovirus infection. Study overall: Matching HLA type and CMV infection were both indicated by public TCR beta signatures.

Using its own MiXCR run on the reads, TCRdb lists one record per CDR3 protein. The sample records approximately 71,000 distinct CDR3 sequences, 20% to 25% being singletons. The CDR3 runs to 12 residues. The V gene lost 1 base and the J gene lost 5 bases, with 3 bases spanning the gap. Germline V gives CDR1 LGHNT, CDR2 FRNRAP. Study outcomes and limitations: Using cumulative public TCR beta family frequency, the authors identified those who carried CMV together with the relevant HLA. The ex vivo response was dominated by HLA-C-restricted CMV-specific TCR beta clonotypes.

The sample holds a few counts of this clonotype. Its antigen remains unknown. The clonotype was recovered from a human donor in good health (CMV status not recorded). Some clones in this sample may be carry-over from other donors' samples. The source was CD8+ T cells from cultured PBMCs, collected from culture after CMV antigen stimulation. The V and J genes are TRBV12-5 and TRBJ2-1, with D unresolved. The CDR3 sequence is CASGLGDNEQFF. The CDR3 DNA is TGTGCTAGTGGTTTGGGGGACAATGAGCAGTTCTTC.